A selection of T cell receptor beta chains follows, all from one sample in a study of graft-versus-host responses after intestinal transplantation. Some clones are missing from TCRdb's copy, which holds only in-frame ones; the method was immunoSEQ multiplex PCR. The table records about 99,000 clones, just under 95% of them present only once. Their recognized antigens are unknown. The sample was unstimulated CD8+ T cells sorted from spleen or lymph node cells, taken before transplant. All receptors derive from a human donor who was the organ donor for an intestinal transplant. Each CDR3 is given with its conserved first and last residue. The D gene is left open where the match is weak. Clone sizes are given selectively: once, few, many, or a class where the clone is expanded.

>TRBV30|NA|TRBJ1-1|NA
CAWVIGPTEAFF
TGTGCCTGGGTTATCGGTCCCACTGAAGCTTTCTTT
>TRBV27|NA|TRBJ1-1|NA
CASSLYVGGGEAFF
TGTGCCAGCAGTTTATACGTCGGGGGAGGTGAAGCTTTCTTT
>TRBV27|once|TRBJ1-4|NA
CASSVLPSSNEKLFF
TGTGCCAGCAGTGTCTTGCCCAGTTCTAATGAAAAACTGTTTTTT
>TRBV15|NA|TRBJ2-7|TRBD2
CATSRGAGTGVISGLAGAYEQYF
TGTGCCACCAGCAGAGGGGCCGGGACAGGGGTCATCTCGGGACTAGCGGGAGCCTACGAGCAGTACTTC
>TRBV19|NA|TRBJ1-1|NA
CASSSYRGGLAEAFF
TGTGCCAGTAGTTCTTATAGGGGGGGGCTGGCTGAAGCTTTCTTT
>TRBV7-9|NA|TRBJ2-5|TRBD2
CASSTGTIGQETQYF
TGTGCCAGCAGCACCGGGACTATAGGACAAGAGACCCAGTACTTC
>TRBV7-3|NA|TRBJ2-5|TRBD2
CASSLGTSSWETQYF
TGTGCCAGCAGCTTAGGGACTAGTTCGTGGGAGACCCAGTACTTC
>TRBV28|NA|TRBJ1-3|NA
CASQSWPSGNTIYF
TGTGCCAGCCAAAGTTGGCCCTCTGGAAACACCATATATTTT
>TRBV27|NA|TRBJ2-5|NA
CASSFYGTYKETQYF
TGTGCCAGCAGTTTCTACGGGACTTACAAAGAGACCCAGTACTTC
>TRBV13|few|TRBJ1-4|NA
CASSSSGRWDEKLFF
TGTGCCAGCAGCTCCTCAGGGCGATGGGATGAAAAACTGTTTTTT
>TRBV5-4|once|TRBJ1-1|NA
CASSLSQQGLNTEAFF
TGTGCCAGCAGCTTGAGTCAACAGGGCCTGAACACTGAAGCTTTCTTT
>TRBV28|NA|TRBJ2-1|NA
CASSSPYFERSNEQFF
TGTGCCAGCAGTTCGCCCTACTTCGAACGGAGCAATGAGCAGTTCTTC
>TRBV5-6|NA|TRBJ1-1|NA
CASSSGLVNTEAFF
TGTGCCAGCAGCTCGGGACTTGTGAACACTGAAGCTTTCTTT
>TRBV2|NA|TRBJ2-7|TRBD1
CASRGQGVPYEQYF
TGTGCCAGCAGGGGACAGGGGGTTCCCTACGAGCAGTACTTC
>TRBV28|NA|TRBJ2-1|NA
CASSFIQGTYNEQFF
TGTGCCAGCAGTTTCATCCAGGGGACCTACAATGAGCAGTTCTTC
>TRBV7-9|NA|TRBJ1-1|TRBD1
CASSLTRGYAEAFF
TGTGCCAGCAGCTTAACCAGGGGGTACGCTGAAGCTTTCTTT
>TRBV4-1|once|TRBJ1-1|NA
CASSQAYLFVGDKKNTEAFF
TGCGCCAGCAGCCAAGCGTATCTATTTGTCGGGGATAAGAAGAACACTGAAGCTTTCTTT
>TRBV9|NA|TRBJ2-3|NA
CASSVAGGGSATDTQYF
TGTGCCAGCAGCGTAGCTGGGGGCGGGAGTGCCACGGATACGCAGTATTTT
>TRBV11-2|NA|TRBJ2-2|TRBD1
CASSLGTGTGIVTGELFF
TGTGCCAGCAGCTTGGGTACCGGGACAGGGATTGTCACCGGGGAGCTGTTTTTT
>TRBV7-3|NA|TRBJ2-3|TRBD2
CASSFRSGGAPDTQYF
TGTGCCAGCAGCTTTAGGAGCGGGGGGGCCCCAGATACGCAGTATTTT
>TRBV10-3|NA|TRBJ1-3|TRBD1
CAISDRQGNTIYF
TGTGCCATCAGTGACAGACAGGGGAACACCATATATTTT
>TRBV6-1|NA|TRBJ1-1|TRBD1
CASNDRGNTEAFF
TGTGCCAGCAACGACAGGGGGAACACTGAAGCTTTCTTT
>TRBV27|few|TRBJ2-3|NA
CASSGAGTDTQYF
TGTGCCAGCAGTGGGGCCGGCACAGATACGCAGTATTTT
>TRBV9|NA|TRBJ2-3|NA
CASSVGVADSTDTQYF
TGTGCCAGCAGCGTAGGTGTAGCGGACAGCACAGATACGCAGTATTTT
>TRBV5-4|NA|TRBJ2-5|TRBD2
CASSGGGEQYF
TGTGCCAGCAGCGGTGGGGGGGAGCAGTACTTC
>TRBV19|NA|TRBJ2-1|NA
CASSIADNEQFF
TGTGCCAGTAGTATTGCGGACAATGAGCAGTTCTTC
>TRBV7-9|NA|TRBJ2-1|TRBD2
CASNSPPAGVRNEQFF
TGTGCCAGCAACAGTCCGCCAGCGGGAGTTCGGAATGAGCAGTTCTTC
>TRBV29-1|once|TRBJ2-1|NA
CSVDLTGGGRNEQFF
TGCAGCGTCGACCTAACAGGGGGCGGGAGGAATGAGCAGTTCTTC
>TRBV2|NA|TRBJ1-3|NA
CASRLGQSAGNTIYF
TGTGCCAGCAGGTTGGGACAATCGGCTGGAAACACCATATATTTT
>TRBV5-6|NA|TRBJ2-3|TRBD2
CASSLGSGIGTDTQYF
TGTGCCAGCAGCTTGGGTAGCGGGATAGGCACAGATACGCAGTATTTT
>TRBV9|NA|TRBJ1-1|NA
CASSVVGQNTEAFF
TGTGCCAGCAGCGTAGTGGGACAGAACACTGAAGCTTTCTTT
>TRBV29-1|once|TRBJ2-7|NA
CSVPRGDTYEQYF
TGCAGCGTTCCCAGGGGGGACACCTACGAGCAGTACTTC
>TRBV28|NA|TRBJ2-2|TRBD2
CASSLLGLAGESHGELFF
TGTGCCAGCAGTTTATTAGGACTAGCGGGAGAGTCCCACGGGGAGCTGTTTTTT
>TRBV10-2|NA|TRBJ2-3|NA
CASRAGLSTDTQYF
TGCGCCAGCAGAGCGGGTTTAAGCACAGATACGCAGTATTTT
>TRBV11-2|NA|TRBJ2-7|NA
CASSSSYEQYF
TGTGCCAGCAGCTCGTCCTACGAGCAGTACTTC
>TRBV4-1|NA|TRBJ2-2|TRBD1
CASSQERDSRAGELFF
TGCGCCAGCAGCCAAGAAAGGGACAGTCGAGCCGGGGAGCTGTTTTTT
>TRBV9|once|TRBJ2-3|TRBD2
CASSVSSGDTDTQYF
TGTGCCAGCAGCGTATCCAGCGGGGACACAGATACGCAGTATTTT
>TRBV9|NA|TRBJ2-2|NA
CASSVEQNRAGELFF
TGTGCCAGCAGCGTAGAACAGAACCGCGCCGGGGAGCTGTTTTTT
>TRBV5-1|NA|TRBJ1-1|NA
CASSLESPPMNTEAFF
TGCGCCAGCAGCTTGGAAAGCCCTCCCATGAACACTGAAGCTTTCTTT
>TRBV4-1|NA|TRBJ2-1|NA
CASSQDAGAGNEQFF
TGCGCCAGCAGCCAAGACGCAGGGGCCGGCAATGAGCAGTTCTTC
>TRBV6-1|few|TRBJ1-2|TRBD1
CASRQGAYGYTF
TGTGCCAGCAGACAGGGGGCCTATGGCTACACCTTC
>TRBV4-1|once|TRBJ1-1|NA
CASSRFRGSGFIGYTEAFF
TGCGCCAGCAGCCGCTTTCGGGGATCGGGCTTTATCGGGTACACTGAAGCTTTCTTT
>TRBV4-1|NA|TRBJ2-1|TRBD2
CASREHDQTSGFYNEQFF
TGCGCCAGCCGAGAACATGATCAGACTAGCGGGTTCTACAATGAGCAGTTCTTC
>TRBV4-1|NA|TRBJ1-3|TRBD1
CASSQADRGEDTIYF
TGCGCCAGCAGCCAAGCGGACAGGGGAGAGGACACCATATATTTT
>TRBV4-1|NA|TRBJ2-6|TRBD1
CASNGRGRAGANVLTF
TGCGCCAGCAATGGCAGGGGGCGGGCTGGGGCCAACGTCCTGACTTTC
>TRBV5-1|once|TRBJ1-2|TRBD1
CASSSGTGDGYTF
TGCGCCAGCAGCTCCGGGACAGGGGACGGCTACACCTTC
>TRBV28|once|TRBJ2-3|TRBD2
CASSPPLAGGPGWTDTQYF
TGTGCCAGCAGTCCTCCGCTAGCGGGAGGGCCGGGTTGGACAGATACGCAGTATTTT
>TRBV28|NA|TRBJ2-7|TRBD2
CASRRLAGGPYEQYF
TGTGCCAGCAGGAGACTAGCGGGAGGCCCCTACGAGCAGTACTTC
>TRBV6-4|NA|TRBJ2-1|TRBD2
CASSSSGSYNEQFF
TGTGCCAGTTCTAGTAGCGGGAGCTACAATGAGCAGTTCTTC
>TRBV11-2|NA|TRBJ2-4|NA
CASSFHRVAKNIQYF
TGTGCCAGCAGCTTCCACAGGGTAGCCAAAAACATTCAGTACTTC
>TRBV5-1|NA|TRBJ1-2|NA
CASSLGTGNYGYTF
TGCGCCAGCAGCCTAGGCACAGGGAACTATGGCTACACCTTC
>TRBV7-8|NA|TRBJ2-3|NA
CASTTGIISTDTQYF
TGTGCCAGCACAACAGGGATCATTAGCACAGATACGCAGTATTTT
>TRBV4-1|NA|TRBJ1-2|NA
CASSPETGQPLDYGYTF
TGCGCCAGCAGCCCAGAGACGGGACAACCTCTTGACTATGGCTACACCTTC
>TRBV7-8|NA|TRBJ2-1|NA
CASNRRSGGLNNEQFF
TGTGCCAGCAACAGGAGGAGTGGGGGCTTGAACAATGAGCAGTTCTTC
>TRBV6-1|NA|TRBJ2-7|NA
CASSSEGGPAYEQYF
TGTGCCAGCAGTTCAGAAGGGGGTCCGGCCTACGAGCAGTACTTC
>TRBV5-1|NA|TRBJ2-7|NA
CASSLIVGHEQYF
TGCGCCAGCAGCTTAATAGTTGGTCACGAGCAGTACTTC
>TRBV27|NA|TRBJ2-7|NA
CASSLGPDSYEQYF
TGTGCCAGCAGTTTAGGGCCGGACTCCTACGAGCAGTACTTC
>TRBV27|NA|TRBJ1-1|NA
CASSLQWNTEAFF
TGTGCCAGCAGTCTACAGTGGAACACTGAAGCTTTCTTT